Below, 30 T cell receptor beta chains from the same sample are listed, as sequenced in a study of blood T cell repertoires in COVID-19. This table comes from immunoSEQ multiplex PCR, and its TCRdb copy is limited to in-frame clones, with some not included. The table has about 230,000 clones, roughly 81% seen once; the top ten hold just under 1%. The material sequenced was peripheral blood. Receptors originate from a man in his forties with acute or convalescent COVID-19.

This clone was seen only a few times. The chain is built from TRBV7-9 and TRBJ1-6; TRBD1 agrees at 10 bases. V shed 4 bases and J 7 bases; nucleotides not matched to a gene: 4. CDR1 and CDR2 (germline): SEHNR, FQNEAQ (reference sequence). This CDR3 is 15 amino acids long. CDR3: CASSSGTGANSPLHF. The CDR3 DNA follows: TGTGCCAGCAGCTCCGGGACAGGGGCCAATTCACCCCTCCACTTT.

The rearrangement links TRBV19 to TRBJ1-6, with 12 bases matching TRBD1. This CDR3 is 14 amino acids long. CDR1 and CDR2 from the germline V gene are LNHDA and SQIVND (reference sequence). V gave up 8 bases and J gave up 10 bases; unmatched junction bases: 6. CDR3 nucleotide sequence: TGTGCCAGTCCCTCCGGGACAGGGGGCTCACCCCTCCACTTT. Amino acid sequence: CASPSGTGGSPLHF. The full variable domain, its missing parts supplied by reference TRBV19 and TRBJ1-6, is DGGITQSPKYLFRKEGQNVTLSCEQNLNHDAMYWYRQDPGQGLRLIYYSQIVNDFQKGDIAEGYSVSREKKESFPLTVTSAQKNPTAFYLCASPSGTGGSPLHFGNGTRLTVT.

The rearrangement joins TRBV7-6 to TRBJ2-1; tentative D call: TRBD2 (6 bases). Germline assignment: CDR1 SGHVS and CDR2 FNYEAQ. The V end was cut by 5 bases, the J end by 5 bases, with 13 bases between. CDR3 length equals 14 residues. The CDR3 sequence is CASSPRLGDNEQFF. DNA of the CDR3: TGTGCCAGCAGCCCAAGACTAGGCGACAATGAGCAGTTCTTC.

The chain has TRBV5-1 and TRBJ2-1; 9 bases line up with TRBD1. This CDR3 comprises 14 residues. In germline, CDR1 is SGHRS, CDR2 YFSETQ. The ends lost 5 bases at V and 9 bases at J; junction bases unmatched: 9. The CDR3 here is CASRPTGGGGEQFF. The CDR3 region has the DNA TGCGCCAGCAGACCGACAGGGGGAGGAGGTGAGCAGTTCTTC.

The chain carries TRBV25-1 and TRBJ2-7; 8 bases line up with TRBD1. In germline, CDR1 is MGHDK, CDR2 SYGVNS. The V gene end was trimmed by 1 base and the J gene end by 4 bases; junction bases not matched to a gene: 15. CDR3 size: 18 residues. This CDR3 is CASSEFSVLGTGGYEQYF. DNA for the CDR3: TGTGCCAGCAGTGAATTTAGTGTTTTGGGGACAGGCGGGTACGAGCAGTACTTC.

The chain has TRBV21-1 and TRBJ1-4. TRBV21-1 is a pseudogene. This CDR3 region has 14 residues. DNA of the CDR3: TGTGCCAGCAGCGCTGGCGGGCTCTCTGAAAAACTGTTTTTT. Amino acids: CASSAGGLSEKLFF.

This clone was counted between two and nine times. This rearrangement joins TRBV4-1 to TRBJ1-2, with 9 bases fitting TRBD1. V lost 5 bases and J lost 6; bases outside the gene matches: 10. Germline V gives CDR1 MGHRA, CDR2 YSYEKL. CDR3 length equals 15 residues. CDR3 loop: CASSGRDRDHHGYTF. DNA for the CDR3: TGCGCCAGCAGCGGCCGGGACAGGGACCATCATGGCTACACCTTC.

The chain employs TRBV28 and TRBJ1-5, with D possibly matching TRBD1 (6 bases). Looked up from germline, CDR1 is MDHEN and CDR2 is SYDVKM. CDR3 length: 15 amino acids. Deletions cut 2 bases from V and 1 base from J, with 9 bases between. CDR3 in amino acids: CASSLTGTSNQPQHF. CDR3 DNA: TGTGCCAGCAGTTTAACAGGGACGAGCAATCAGCCCCAGCATTTT.

DNA of the CDR3: TGTGCCAGCTCACCAACCGGGACTAGCGGGTTCACCGGGGAGCTGTTTTTT. Translation gives CASSPTGTSGFTGELFF. This chain joins TRBV18 and TRBJ2-2; 12 nucleotides align to TRBD2. V lost 2 bases and J lost 4; bases outside the gene matches: 5. CDR3 length equals 17 residues. Germline V gene lookup returns CDR1 KGHSH and CDR2 LQKENI.

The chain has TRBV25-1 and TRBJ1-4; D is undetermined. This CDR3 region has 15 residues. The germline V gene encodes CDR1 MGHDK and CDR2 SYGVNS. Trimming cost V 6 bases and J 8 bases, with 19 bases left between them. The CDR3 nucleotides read TGTGCCAGCAGGAACGAGGAGGCGGTCGGGGAAAAACTGTTTTTT. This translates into CASRNEEAVGEKLFF.

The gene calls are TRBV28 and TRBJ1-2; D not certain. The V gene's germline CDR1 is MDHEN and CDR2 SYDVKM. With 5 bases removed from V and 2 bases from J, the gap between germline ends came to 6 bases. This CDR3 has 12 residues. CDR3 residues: CASSPANYGYTF. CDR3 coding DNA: TGTGCCAGCAGTCCAGCGAACTATGGCTACACCTTC.

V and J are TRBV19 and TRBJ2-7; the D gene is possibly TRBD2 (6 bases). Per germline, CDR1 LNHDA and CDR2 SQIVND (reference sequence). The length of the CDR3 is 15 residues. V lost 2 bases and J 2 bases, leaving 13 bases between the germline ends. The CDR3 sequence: CASSISRDSAYEQYF. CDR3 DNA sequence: TGTGCCAGTAGTATATCCAGGGACTCCGCCTACGAGCAGTACTTC.

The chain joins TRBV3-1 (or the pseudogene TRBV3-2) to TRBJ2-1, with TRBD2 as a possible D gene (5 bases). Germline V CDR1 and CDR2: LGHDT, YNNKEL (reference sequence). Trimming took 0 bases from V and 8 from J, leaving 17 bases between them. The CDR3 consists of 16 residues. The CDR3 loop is CASSQDLTGSYDEQFF. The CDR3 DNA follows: TGTGCCAGCAGCCAAGATCTTACGGGGAGCTATGATGAGCAGTTCTTC.

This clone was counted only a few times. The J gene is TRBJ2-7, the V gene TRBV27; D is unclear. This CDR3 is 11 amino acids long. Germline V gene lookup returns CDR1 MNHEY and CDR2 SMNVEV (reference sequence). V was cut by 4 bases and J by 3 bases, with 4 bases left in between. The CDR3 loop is CASSSLYEQYF. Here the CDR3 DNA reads TGTGCCAGCAGTTCCCTCTACGAGCAGTACTTC.

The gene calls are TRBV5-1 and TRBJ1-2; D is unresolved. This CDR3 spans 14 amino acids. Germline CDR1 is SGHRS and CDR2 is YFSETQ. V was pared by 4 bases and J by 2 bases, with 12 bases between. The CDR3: CASSREDWNYGYTF. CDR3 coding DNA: TGCGCCAGCAGCCGGGAGGACTGGAACTATGGCTACACCTTC.

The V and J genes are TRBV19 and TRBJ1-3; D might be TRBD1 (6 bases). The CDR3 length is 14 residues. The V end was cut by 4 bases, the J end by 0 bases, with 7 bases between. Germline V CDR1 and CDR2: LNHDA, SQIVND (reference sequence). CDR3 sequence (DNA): TGTGCCAGTAGTAACAGGGACTCTGGAAACACCATATATTTT. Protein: CASSNRDSGNTIYF.

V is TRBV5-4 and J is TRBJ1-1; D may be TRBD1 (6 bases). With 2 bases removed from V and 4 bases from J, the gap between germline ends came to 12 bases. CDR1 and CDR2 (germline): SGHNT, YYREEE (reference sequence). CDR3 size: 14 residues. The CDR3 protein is CASSLPDRGTEAFF. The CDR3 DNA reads TGTGCCAGCAGCTTACCGGACAGAGGCACTGAAGCTTTCTTT. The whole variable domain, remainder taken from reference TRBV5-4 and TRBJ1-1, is ETGVTQSPTHLIKTRGQQVTLRCSSQSGHNTVSWYQQALGQGPQFIFQYYREEENGRGNFPPRFSGLQFPNYSSELNVNALELDDSALYLCASSLPDRGTEAFFGQGTRLTVV.

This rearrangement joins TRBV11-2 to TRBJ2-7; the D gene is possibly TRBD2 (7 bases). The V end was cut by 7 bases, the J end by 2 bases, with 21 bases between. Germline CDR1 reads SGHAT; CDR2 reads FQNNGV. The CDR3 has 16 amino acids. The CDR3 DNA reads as TGTGCCAGCACCAAAGGGGGGGGGAAGGTTACCTACGAGCAGTACTTC. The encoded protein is CASTKGGGKVTYEQYF.

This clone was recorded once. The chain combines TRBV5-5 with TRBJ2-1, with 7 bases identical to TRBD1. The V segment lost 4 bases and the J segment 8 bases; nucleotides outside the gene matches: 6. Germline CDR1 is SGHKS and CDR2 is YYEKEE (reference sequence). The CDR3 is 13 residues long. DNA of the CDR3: TGTGCCAGCAGCGTGACAGGGATCGATGAGCAGTTCTTC. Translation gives CASSVTGIDEQFF.

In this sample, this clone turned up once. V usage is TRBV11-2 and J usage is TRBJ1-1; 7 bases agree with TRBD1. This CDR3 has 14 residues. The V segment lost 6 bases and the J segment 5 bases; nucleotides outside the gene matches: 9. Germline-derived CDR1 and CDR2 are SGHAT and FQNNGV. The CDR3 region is CASRATGRGTEAFF. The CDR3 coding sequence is TGTGCCAGCAGAGCGACAGGGAGAGGAACTGAAGCTTTCTTT.

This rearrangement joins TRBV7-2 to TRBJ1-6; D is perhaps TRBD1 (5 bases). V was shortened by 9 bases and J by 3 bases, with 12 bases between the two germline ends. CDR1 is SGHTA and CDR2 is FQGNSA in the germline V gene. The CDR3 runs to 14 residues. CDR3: CASHPGGYNSPLHF. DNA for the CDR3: TGTGCCAGTCACCCGGGGGGCTATAATTCACCCCTCCACTTT.

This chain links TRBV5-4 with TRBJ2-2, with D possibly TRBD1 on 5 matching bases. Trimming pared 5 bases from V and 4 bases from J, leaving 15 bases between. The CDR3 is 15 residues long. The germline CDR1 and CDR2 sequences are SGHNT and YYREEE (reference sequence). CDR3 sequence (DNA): TGTGCCAGCAGTCCTGGGGCCGATCGCACCGGGGAGCTGTTTTTT. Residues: CASSPGADRTGELFF.

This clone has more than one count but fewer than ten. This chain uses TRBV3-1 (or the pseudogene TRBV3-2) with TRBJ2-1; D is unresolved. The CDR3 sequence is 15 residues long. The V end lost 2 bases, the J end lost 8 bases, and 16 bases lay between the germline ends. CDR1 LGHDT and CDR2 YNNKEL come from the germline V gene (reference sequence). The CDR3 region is CASSQNPGTYDEQFF. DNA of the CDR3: TGTGCCAGCAGCCAAAACCCAGGCACGTACGATGAGCAGTTCTTC.

CDR3: CASSSGRSDRGAEAFF. The CDR3 coding sequence is TGTGCCAGCAGCTCCGGCCGATCTGACAGGGGGGCTGAAGCTTTCTTT. The chain joins TRBV5-4 to TRBJ1-1, with TRBD1 identical over 9 bases. The V gene end was trimmed by 3 bases and the J gene end by 6 bases; junction bases not matched to a gene: 12. The germline gives CDR1 SGHNT, CDR2 YYREEE (reference sequence). The CDR3 extends over 16 amino acids.

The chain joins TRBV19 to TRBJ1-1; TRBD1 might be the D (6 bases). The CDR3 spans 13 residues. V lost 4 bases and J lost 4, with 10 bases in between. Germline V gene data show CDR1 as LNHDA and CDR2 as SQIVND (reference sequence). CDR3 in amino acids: CASSTSGVTEAFF. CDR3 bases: TGTGCCAGTAGTACCTCAGGGGTCACTGAAGCTTTCTTT.

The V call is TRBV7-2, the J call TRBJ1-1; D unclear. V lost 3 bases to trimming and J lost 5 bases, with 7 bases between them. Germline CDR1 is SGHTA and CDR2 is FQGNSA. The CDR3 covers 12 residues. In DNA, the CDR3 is TGTGCCAGCAGCTTGATGAGGACTGAAGCTTTCTTT. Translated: CASSLMRTEAFF.

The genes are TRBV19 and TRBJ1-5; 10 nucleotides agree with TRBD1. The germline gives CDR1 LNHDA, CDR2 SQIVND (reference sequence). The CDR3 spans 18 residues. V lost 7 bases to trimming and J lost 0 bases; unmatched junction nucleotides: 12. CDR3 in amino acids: CASTEGQGKRYSNQPQHF. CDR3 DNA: TGTGCCAGTACCGAGGGACAGGGGAAACGGTATAGCAATCAGCCCCAGCATTTT. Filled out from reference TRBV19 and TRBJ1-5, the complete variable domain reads DGGITQSPKYLFRKEGQNVTLSCEQNLNHDAMYWYRQDPGQGLRLIYYSQIVNDFQKGDIAEGYSVSREKKESFPLTVTSAQKNPTAFYLCASTEGQGKRYSNQPQHFGDGTRLSIL.

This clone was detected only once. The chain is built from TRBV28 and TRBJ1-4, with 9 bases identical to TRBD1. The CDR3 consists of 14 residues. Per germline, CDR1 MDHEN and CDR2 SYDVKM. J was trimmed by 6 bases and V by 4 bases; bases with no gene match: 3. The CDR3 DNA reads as TGTGCCAGCAGTTCAGGGACAGGGCATGAAAAACTGTTTTTT. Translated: CASSSGTGHEKLFF.

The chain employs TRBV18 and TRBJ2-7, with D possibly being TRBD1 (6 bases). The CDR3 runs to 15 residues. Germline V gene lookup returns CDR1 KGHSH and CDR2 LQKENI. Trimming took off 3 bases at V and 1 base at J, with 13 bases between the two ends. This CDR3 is CASSPLTGMSYEQYF. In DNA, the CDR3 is TGTGCCAGCTCACCCCTGACAGGCATGTCCTACGAGCAGTACTTC. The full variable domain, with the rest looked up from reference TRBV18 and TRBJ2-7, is NAGVMQNPRHLVRRRGQEARLRCSPMKGHSHVYWYRQLPEEGLKFMVYLQKENIIDESGMPKERFSAEFPKEGPSILRIQQVVRGDSAAYFCASSPLTGMSYEQYFGPGTRLTVT.

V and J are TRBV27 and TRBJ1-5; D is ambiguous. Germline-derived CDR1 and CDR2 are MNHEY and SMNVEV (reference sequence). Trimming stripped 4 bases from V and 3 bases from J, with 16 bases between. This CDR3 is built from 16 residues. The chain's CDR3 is CASSSSGGGPNQPQHF. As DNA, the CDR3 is TGTGCCAGCAGTTCTTCAGGCGGAGGGCCCAATCAGCCCCAGCATTTT.